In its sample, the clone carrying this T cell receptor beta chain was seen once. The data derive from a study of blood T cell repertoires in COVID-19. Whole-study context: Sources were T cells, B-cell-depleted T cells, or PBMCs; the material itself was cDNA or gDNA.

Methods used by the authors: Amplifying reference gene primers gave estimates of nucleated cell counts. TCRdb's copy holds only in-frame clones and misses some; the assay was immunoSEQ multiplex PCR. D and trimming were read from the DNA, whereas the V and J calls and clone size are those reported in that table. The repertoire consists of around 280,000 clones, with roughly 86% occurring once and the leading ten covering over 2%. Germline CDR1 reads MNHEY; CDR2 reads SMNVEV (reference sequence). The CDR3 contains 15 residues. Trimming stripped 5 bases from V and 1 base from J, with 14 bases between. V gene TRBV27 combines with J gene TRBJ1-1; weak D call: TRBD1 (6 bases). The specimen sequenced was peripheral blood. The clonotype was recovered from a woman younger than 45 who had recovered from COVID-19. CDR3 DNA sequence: TGTGCCAGCAGTGGGTACAGGGAATCGAACACTGAAGCTTTCTTT. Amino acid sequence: CASSGYRESNTEAFF.